The T cell receptor (beta chain) described here comes from a study of Graves' ophthalmopathy and Graves' hyperthyroidism. Amplification of the TCR beta CDR3 regions used RNA transcripts (as template). RT-PCR was first run with HTBI primers, then multiplex PCR in a second round. TCRdb used MiXCR to reprocess the multiplex PCR reads, holding one entry per CDR3 protein. This table has 350,000 to 400,000 distinct CDR3 sequences, around 19% appearing once. Trimming shortened V by 6 bases and J by 0 bases, and 8 bases separated the two germline ends. The germline CDR1 and CDR2 sequences are ENHRY and SYGVKD. The CDR3 covers 13 residues. This clonotype was seen ten or more times.

The sample was peripheral blood. The TCR originated in a young woman with Graves' ophthalmopathy. V is TRBV10-3 and J is TRBJ1-1; D unclear. CDR3 loop: CAISDRVNTEAFF. The CDR3 nucleotides are TGTGCCATCAGCGATCGGGTGAACACTGAAGCTTTCTTT.